One TCR beta chain is described in this entry. Antigen unknown. Measured with immunoSEQ multiplex PCR; TCRdb has only the in-frame clones, and not every one. The sample consists of about 80,000 clones, around four fifths of them appearing once. This specimen comes from a study of T cell clones after liver transplantation. Study background: In this trial, immunosuppression withdrawal was attempted within 2 years of liver transplant. At least one year of complete immunosuppression withdrawal without enzymes over twice normal defined tolerance.

The germline CDR1 and CDR2 sequences are MDHEN and SYDVKM. V lost 4 bases to trimming and J lost 4 bases, with 17 bases between them. The CDR3 consists of 17 residues. Study-level points and caveats: Conclusions were preliminary, with small, heterogeneous patient groups. Low donor cell numbers restricted donor-reactive repertoire measurement in two subjects.

The sequencing used CD4+ T cells from blood, collected approximately 3.5 years after liver transplant. The clonotype was recovered from a human patient who received a liver transplant. Some T cells may have originated in the graft donor. This chain connects TRBV28 to TRBJ2-6; tentatively, D is TRBD2 (6 bases). CDR3 loop: CASSSPLRGSGANVLTF. In DNA form, the CDR3 reads TGTGCCAGCAGTTCGCCCCTACGGGGGAGCGGGGCCAACGTCCTGACTTTC.